This T cell receptor beta chain was found in a study of regulatory T cells in long-lasting Graves disease. Findings and caveats of the study: Persistent-disease Graves' patients showed less TCR diversity than new cases. With approximately 2,500 shared public clonotypes, persistent patients exceeded new patients, who shared more than 900.

This clonotype was seen only once. The antigen remains undetermined. Relying on iRepertoire HTBI primers and Arm-PCR of CDR3 regions, the team built TCR beta libraries. TCRdb called the multiplex PCR reads again in MiXCR, with one record for every CDR3 protein. This sample carries about 290,000 distinct CDR3 sequences, 22% of them seen once, and the ten largest clones take roughly three fifths. Documented time point: persistent/refractory GD, antithyroid drugs over 5 years with positive TRAb. Preparation of the TCR library used RNA extracted from PBMCs. Patients of an endocrinology department in Xi'an, China, were included. The germline V gene has CDR1 SQVTM and CDR2 ANQGSEA. V dropped 1 base and J dropped 6; count of bases not matched to a gene: 3. This CDR3 region has 13 residues.

The sequencing here drew on peripheral blood mononuclear cells (PBMCs), taken when the disease was refractory, from a patient treated with antithyroid drugs. The chain carries TRBV29-1 and TRBJ1-5; 7 bases line up with TRBD1. This TCR came from a female donor with Graves disease. The CDR3 loop is CSVEGQGGQPQHF. In DNA form, the CDR3 reads TGCAGCGTTGAAGGACAGGGCGGTCAGCCCCAGCATTTT.